The entry below describes one T cell receptor beta chain. Its target antigen remains unknown. Nothing much larger sits one base from this clone, and base qualities are not available. The data are from a study of graft-versus-host responses after intestinal transplantation (dated by TCRdb to about 2021). In terms of the full investigation: Multivisceral, liver-intestinal, or isolated intestinal transplants were received by the recipients. Every recipient was given anti-thymocyte globulin induction, followed by about three years of maintenance tacrolimus and steroids. After intestinal transplantation, graft-versus-host and host-versus-graft alloreactive T cell clones were followed in the graft, circulation and bone marrow using bulk TCR-beta CDR3 sequencing. To identify alloreactive clones, pre-transplant mixed lymphocyte reaction products were sequenced and compared with unstimulated pre-transplant donor and recipient T cells. Of the 20 to 30 intestinal transplant recipients enrolled in the cohort, one of whom was a retransplant, a few patients without pretransplant specimens were excluded. A peak of at least 4% donor T cells among recipient peripheral blood mononuclear cells was the definition used for donor T cell macrochimerism. Samples from a few later patients were sequenced in-house on an Illumina MiSeq with MiXCR processing rather than by the commercial service.

Library creation used the immunoSEQ multiplex PCR assay. For most patients, genomic DNA was isolated using the Qiagen DNeasy Blood and Tissue Kit and was shipped frozen to Adaptive Biotechnologies for TCR sequencing. For most patients, high-throughput TCR-beta CDR3 sequencing of genomic DNA was performed by Adaptive Biotechnologies. Turning to the authors' computational methods: TCR sequencing data for roughly 17 patients were retrieved from Adaptive's ImmunoSEQ software; a few other patients were processed with MiXCR and VDJtools. CD4 versus CD8 sorting errors were corrected by removing sequences found in both subsets at a frequency ratio below 5:1. Because the origin of CDR3 nucleotide sequences shared between donor and recipient could not be assigned, those sequences were removed. At least 2-fold expansion over unstimulated cells and a minimum CFSE-low frequency of 0.002% (template counts) or 0.001% (read counts) were required for clones to be classified as alloreactive. Mappable clones were those detected in sequenced pre-transplant spleen, lymph node, or MLR CFSE-low populations of the donor or recipient. The cumulative frequency of alloreactive clones was calculated as a percentage of all sequences, weighted by copy number. TCRdb provides this immuneACCESS table in a form limited to in-frame rearrangements. Some clones are lacking; in checked studies, under half of them reflect an unresolved V gene, and why the rest are absent is not known. V and J calls and clone size are given by that table; D and trimming were obtained from the DNA. The sample yields 84,000 or so clones; about 93% were counted once. The ten top clones hold 0.95% to 1.3% of the sample.

V loses 0 bases, J loses 7 bases, and the germline ends lie 7 bases apart. The CDR3 numbers 13 residues from cysteine through phenylalanine. CDR3 DNA is the only sequence kept; it has 39 bases, read in frame from the first base. CDR1 MGHRA and CDR2 YSYEKL are derived from the germline V gene. Paper-wide results and their limitations: GvH clones were detected in recipient bone marrow, and some of these GvH clones were observed earlier in ileal mucosa or blood, consistent with an intestinal mucosal origin. In the allografts of patients with donor T cell macrochimerism, GvH to HvG T cell clonal ratios were high. Early after transplant, peak levels of circulating GvH clones were found to be associated with declines in HvG clones. The relatively low number and heterogeneity of intestinal transplant patients limited the conclusions.

The time point label, as the study defines it: cells obtained before transplantation from donor or recipient. CD3+CD4+ and CD3+CD8+ populations were FACS-sorted from unstimulated pre-transplant donor and recipient cells taken from spleen or lymph nodes. Rearrangement joined TRBV4-1 to TRBJ2-4; the D gene identity is not certain. Source: unstimulated CD8+ T cells sorted from spleen or lymph node cells, taken before transplant. The receptor was isolated from a human donor who was the organ donor for an intestinal transplant. CDR3 loop: CASSQDSRNIQYF. The bases are TGCGCCAGCAGCCAAGATTCCCGGAACATTCAGTACTTC.